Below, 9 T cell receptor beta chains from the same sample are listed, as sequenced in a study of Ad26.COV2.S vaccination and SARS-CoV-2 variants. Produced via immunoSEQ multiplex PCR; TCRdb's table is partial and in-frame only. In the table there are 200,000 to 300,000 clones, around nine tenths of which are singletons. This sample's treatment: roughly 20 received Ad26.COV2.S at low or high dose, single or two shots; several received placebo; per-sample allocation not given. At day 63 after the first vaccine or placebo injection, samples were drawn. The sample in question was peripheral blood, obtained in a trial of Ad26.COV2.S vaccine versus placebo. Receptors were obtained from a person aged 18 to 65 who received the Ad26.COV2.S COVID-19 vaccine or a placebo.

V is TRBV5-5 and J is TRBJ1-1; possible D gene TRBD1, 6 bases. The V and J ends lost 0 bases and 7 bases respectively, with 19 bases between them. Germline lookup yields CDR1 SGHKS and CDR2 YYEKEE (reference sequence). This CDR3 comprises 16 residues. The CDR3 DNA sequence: TGTGCCAGCAGCTTGGAATACAGGGCTGGAATCGGTGAAGCTTTCTTT. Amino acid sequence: CASSLEYRAGIGEAFF.

The CDR3 region is CASSPNIIAGGPSGELFF. CDR3 bases: TGTGCCAGCAGCCCCAACATTATAGCGGGAGGTCCCAGCGGGGAGCTGTTTTTT. This sequence joins TRBV7-9 and TRBJ2-2; 10 bases are a match to TRBD2. Germline CDR1 SEHNR, CDR2 FQNEAQ (reference sequence). This CDR3 has 18 amino acids. Trimming cost V 5 bases and J 7 bases; bases outside gene matches: 16.

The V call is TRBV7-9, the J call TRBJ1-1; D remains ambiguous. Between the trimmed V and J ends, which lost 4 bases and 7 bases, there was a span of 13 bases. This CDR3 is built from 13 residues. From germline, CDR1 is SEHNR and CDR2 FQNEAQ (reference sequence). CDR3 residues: CASSSTQPSEAFF. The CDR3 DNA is TGTGCCAGCAGCTCCACTCAGCCAAGTGAAGCTTTCTTT.

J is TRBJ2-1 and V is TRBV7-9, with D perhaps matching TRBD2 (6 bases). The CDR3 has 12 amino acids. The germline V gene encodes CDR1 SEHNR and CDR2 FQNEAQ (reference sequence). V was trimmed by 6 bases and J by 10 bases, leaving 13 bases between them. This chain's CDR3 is CASREGRAEQFF. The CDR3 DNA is TGTGCCAGCAGGGAGGGGCGCGCGGAGCAGTTCTTC.

This chain's CDR3 is CASSPTEGQETQYF. As DNA, the CDR3 is TGTGCCAGCAGTCCTACGGAGGGCCAAGAGACCCAGTACTTC. The chain carries TRBV27 and TRBJ2-5; tentatively, D is TRBD2 (6 bases). The germline V gene has CDR1 MNHEY and CDR2 SMNVEV (reference sequence). CDR3 length: 14 residues. V was cut by 5 bases and J by 1 base, with 11 bases left in between.

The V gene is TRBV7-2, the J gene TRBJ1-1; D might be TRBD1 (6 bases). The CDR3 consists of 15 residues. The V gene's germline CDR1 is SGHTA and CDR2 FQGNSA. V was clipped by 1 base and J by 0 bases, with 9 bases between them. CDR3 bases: TGTGCCAGCAGCTTAGGAGACAGGCTGAACACTGAAGCTTTCTTT. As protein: CASSLGDRLNTEAFF.

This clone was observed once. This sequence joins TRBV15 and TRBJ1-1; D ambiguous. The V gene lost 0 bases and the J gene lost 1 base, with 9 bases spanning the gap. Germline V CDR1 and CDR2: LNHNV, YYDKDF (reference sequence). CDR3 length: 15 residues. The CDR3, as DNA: TGTGCCACCAGCAGAGATTCGGGAGGGAACACTGAAGCTTTCTTT. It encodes CATSRDSGGNTEAFF.

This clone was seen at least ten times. CDR3 residues: CASSQGENWGREQYF. DNA for the CDR3: TGCGCCAGCAGCCAAGGCGAAAACTGGGGTCGCGAGCAGTACTTC. The gene calls are TRBV4-1 and TRBJ2-7; D is undetermined. This CDR3 comprises 15 residues. V was pared by 1 base and J by 6 bases, with 16 bases between. In germline, CDR1 is MGHRA, CDR2 YSYEKL.

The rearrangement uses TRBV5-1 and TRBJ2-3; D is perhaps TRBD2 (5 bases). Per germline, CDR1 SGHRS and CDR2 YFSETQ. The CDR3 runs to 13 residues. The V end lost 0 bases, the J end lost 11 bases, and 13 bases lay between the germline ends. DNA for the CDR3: TGCGCCAGCAGCTTGGCCGGAAGAGGAGGGCAGTATTTT. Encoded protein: CASSLAGRGGQYF.